This record concerns one T cell receptor (beta chain) sequence. The data derive from a study of shared clonotypes between healthy human individuals. CDR3 length equals 12 residues. Germline values: CDR1 SNHLY, CDR2 FYNNEI. The V gene lost 6 bases and the J gene lost 4 bases, with 9 bases spanning the gap. Repertoires were generated with immunoSEQ multiplex PCR, while TCRdb's copy carries only in-frame clones and drops some. Among about 1.1 million clones listed, around three quarters were seen once. Sample: memory CD4+ T cells from PBMCs. The subset denotes: CD45RA-negative fraction. This clonotype was sampled from a man in his late teens or twenties in good health. Some clones in this sample may be carry-over from other donors' samples. This chain joins TRBV2 and TRBJ1-1; D call uncertain. CDR3 coding DNA: TGTGCCAGCAGGAGAGAGGGCACTGAAGCTTTCTTT. Protein sequence: CASRREGTEAFF.